What follows are 3 T cell receptor beta chains derived from one specimen sequenced in a study of T cell repertoires in cytomegalovirus infection. TCRdb reprocessed the reads with MiXCR, giving one entry per CDR3 protein. The data show a few hundred thousand distinct CDR3 sequences, about 15% seen once. Material: CD8+ T cells from PBMCs. The receptors shown here come from a human donor in good health (CMV status not recorded). Some clones in this sample may be carry-over from other donors' samples.

This clonotype was counted ten times or more. The chain has TRBV7-9 and TRBJ1-4, with D uncertain. Germline V gene sequence: CDR1 SEHNR, CDR2 FQNEAQ (reference sequence). The CDR3 spans 15 residues. The V and J ends lost 0 bases and 0 bases respectively, with 5 bases between them. This chain's CDR3 is CASSLAIATNEKLFF. CDR3 in DNA: TGTGCCAGCAGCTTAGCGATTGCAACTAATGAAAAACTGTTTTTT.

A single count supports this clonotype. This chain joins TRBV28 and TRBJ1-6; D is ambiguous. From germline, CDR1 is MDHEN and CDR2 SYDVKM. V was pared by 3 bases and J by 10 bases, with 7 bases between. The CDR3 is 12 amino acids. CDR3 DNA: TGTGCCAGCAGTTTGTGGCGGTCACCCCTCCACTTT. Its protein is CASSLWRSPLHF.

This clonotype turned up a few times. This chain joins TRBV7-9 and TRBJ1-1; D unresolved. The germline V gene encodes CDR1 SEHNR and CDR2 FQNEAQ (reference sequence). This CDR3 spans 14 amino acids. The V and J ends lost 5 bases and 4 bases respectively, with 14 bases between them. The CDR3 nucleotides read TGTGCCAGCAGCCTCCTCCCCCCCCGCACTGAAGCTTTCTTT. Amino acid sequence: CASSLLPPRTEAFF.